Below, 10 T cell receptor beta chains from the same sample are listed, as sequenced in a study of shared clonotypes between healthy human individuals. Produced via immunoSEQ multiplex PCR; TCRdb's table is partial and in-frame only. The table has around 1 million clones, 70% to 85% seen once. Material for sequencing was memory CD4+ T cells sorted from blood. This sample's subset: CD45RA-negative fraction. All receptors derive from a man aged 18 to 30 in good health.

The chain is built from TRBV5-1 and TRBJ1-6; a possible D gene is TRBD1 (6 bases). From germline, CDR1 is SGHRS and CDR2 YFSETQ. V gave up 2 bases and J gave up 7 bases, with 16 bases separating them. The CDR3 is 16 amino acids. The CDR3 here is CASSFGPGGTNSPLHF. In DNA, the CDR3 is TGCGCCAGCAGCTTCGGACCGGGGGGCACAAATTCACCCCTCCACTTT.

Remarks on this clone: Additional DNA sequences in this sample encode the identical CDR3. The rearrangement links TRBV5-4 to TRBJ2-7; no clear D. The V gene lost 0 bases and the J gene lost 0 bases, with 4 bases spanning the gap. The CDR3 contains 13 residues. CDR1 and CDR2 from the germline V gene are SGHNT and YYREEE (reference sequence). CDR3 coding DNA: TGTGCCAGCAGCTTGGTGGGCTCCTACGAGCAGTACTTC. As protein: CASSLVGSYEQYF.

The CDR3, as DNA: TGTGCCAGCAGTTTAGAGCGGGGAGGAGGGGCCTATGGCTACACCTTC. It translates to CASSLERGGGAYGYTF. The chain links TRBV28 to TRBJ1-2; D is possibly TRBD1 (5 bases). V shed 2 bases and J shed 4 bases, with 17 bases lying between them. This CDR3 is 16 amino acids long. The germline CDR1 and CDR2 sequences are MDHEN and SYDVKM.

This sequence joins TRBV6-5 and TRBJ2-7; 10 nucleotides agree with TRBD1. The CDR3 runs 15 residues. Germline V lookup: CDR1 MNHEY, CDR2 SVGAGI. The ends lost 5 bases at V and 1 base at J; junction bases unmatched: 5. CDR3 nucleotide sequence: TGTGCCAGCAGTCCGCGACAGGGGGCGTCCTACGAGCAGTACTTC. Translating it yields CASSPRQGASYEQYF.

The CDR3 loop reads CASSPGQARAEAFF. CDR3 sequence (DNA): TGTGCCAGCAGTCCGGGACAGGCCAGAGCTGAAGCTTTCTTT. The V call is TRBV6-5, the J call TRBJ1-1; 8 positions agree with TRBD1. The V gene's germline CDR1 is MNHEY and CDR2 SVGAGI. The V gene end was trimmed by 5 bases and the J gene end by 6 bases; junction bases not matched to a gene: 8. The CDR3 length is 14 residues.

The rearrangement uses TRBV7-9 and TRBJ1-4, with 10 bases lining up with TRBD1. CDR1 and CDR2 from the germline V gene are SEHNR and FQNEAQ (reference sequence). This CDR3 is 16 amino acids long. V lost 6 bases to trimming and J lost 13 bases; unmatched junction nucleotides: 17. CDR3 DNA sequence: TGTGCCAGCAGTTTGAATCCGGGACAGGGGTCGTGGGGACTGTTTTTT. Amino acid sequence: CASSLNPGQGSWGLFF. Drawing the rest from reference TRBV7-9 and TRBJ1-4, the complete variable domain is DTGVSQNPRHKITKRGQNVTFRCDPISEHNRLYWYRQTLGQGPEFLTYFQNEAQLEKSRLLSDRFSAERPKGSFSTLEIQRTEQGDSAMYLCASSLNPGQGSWGLFFGSGTQLSVL.

V is TRBV5-4 and J is TRBJ2-5; 7 positions agree with TRBD1. Germline V gene sequence: CDR1 SGHNT, CDR2 YYREEE (reference sequence). The CDR3 consists of 14 residues. The junction had 6 bases not matched to a gene; V was cut back by 4 bases and J by 3 bases. CDR3 DNA: TGTGCCAGCAGCCGTAATACAGGGGAAGAGACCCAGTACTTC. Amino acids: CASSRNTGEETQYF. The complete variable domain, with remaining parts taken from reference TRBV5-4 and TRBJ2-5, reads ETGVTQSPTHLIKTRGQQVTLRCSSQSGHNTVSWYQQALGQGPQFIFQYYREEENGRGNFPPRFSGLQFPNYSSELNVNALELDDSALYLCASSRNTGEETQYFGPGTRLLVL.

This clone was observed at least ten times. The chain is built from TRBV7-6 and TRBJ1-1, with D uncertain. From germline, CDR1 is SGHVS and CDR2 FNYEAQ. The V end was cut by 6 bases, the J end by 5 bases, with 13 bases between. The CDR3 is 13 amino acids. The CDR3 here is CASSKDSYTEAFF. The DNA for the CDR3 is TGTGCCAGCAGTAAGGACTCATATACTGAAGCTTTCTTT.

The chain is built from TRBV30 and TRBJ2-7; 7 bases line up with TRBD1. This CDR3 contains 13 residues. The ends lost 5 bases at V and 1 base at J; junction bases unmatched: 5. From germline, CDR1 is GTSNPN and CDR2 SVGIG (reference sequence). CDR3 nucleotide sequence: TGTGCCTGGGGCCGACAGGGATCCTACGAGCAGTACTTC. This gives the protein CAWGRQGSYEQYF. Using reference TRBV30 and TRBJ2-7 for the parts outside the CDR3, the full variable domain is SQTIHQWPATLVQPVGSPLSLECTVEGTSNPNLYWYRQAAGRGLQLLFYSVGIGQISSEVPQNLSASRPQDRQFILSSKKLLLSDSGFYLCAWGRQGSYEQYFGPGTRLTVT.

The chain is built from TRBV19 and TRBJ1-5; TRBD1 agrees at 8 bases. Germline CDR1 and CDR2: LNHDA and SQIVND (reference sequence). V was clipped by 10 bases and J by 7 bases; unmatched bases: 12. This CDR3 has 14 amino acids. CDR3 nucleotides: TGTGCCACCAATAAGGACAGGGAAGGCCAGCCCCAGCATTTT. Its protein is CATNKDREGQPQHF.